What follows are 4 T cell receptor beta chains derived from one specimen sequenced in a study of blood T cell repertoires in COVID-19. This table comes from immunoSEQ multiplex PCR, and its TCRdb copy is limited to in-frame clones, with some not included. This sample has 110,000 to 150,000 clones; roughly 80% occur once, and the top ten carry 1.5% to 2%. Sequencing was done on a sample of PBMCs or T cells enriched from blood (not recorded which). Receptor source: a woman aged 18 to 35 who had been exposed to COVID-19.

This clone was detected once. The V and J genes are TRBV3-1 (or the pseudogene TRBV3-2) and TRBJ2-3; D uncertain. V gave up 0 bases and J gave up 3 bases, with 10 bases separating them. CDR1 is LGHDT and CDR2 is YNNKEL in the germline V gene (reference sequence). This CDR3 region has 15 residues. The CDR3 region is CASSQDGRLTDTQYF. The CDR3 nucleotides read TGTGCCAGCAGCCAAGATGGGCGTCTGACAGATACGCAGTATTTT.

V gene TRBV3-1 (or the pseudogene TRBV3-2) combines with J gene TRBJ2-7; the D gene is possibly TRBD1 (6 bases). The CDR3 runs 15 residues. Germline CDR1 is LGHDT and CDR2 is YNNKEL (reference sequence). V was cut by 0 bases and J by 3 bases, with 12 bases left in between. The CDR3 spells CASSQDFRGYYEQYF. CDR3 DNA: TGTGCCAGCAGCCAAGATTTCAGGGGATACTACGAGCAGTACTTC.

This rearrangement joins TRBV7-3 to TRBJ2-1; 8 positions agree with TRBD2. CDR3 length: 17 amino acids. With 1 base clipped from V and 4 bases from J, the junction kept 9 bases outside the gene matches. Germline loops: CDR1 SGHTA, CDR2 FQGTGA. CDR3 sequence reads: CASSLMVRLASYNEQFF. The CDR3, as DNA: TGTGCCAGCAGCTTAATGGTGCGACTAGCGAGTTACAATGAGCAGTTCTTC.

This chain joins TRBV19 and TRBJ1-6; D perhaps matches TRBD1 (5 bases). Germline CDR1 reads LNHDA; CDR2 reads SQIVND (reference sequence). The CDR3 sequence is 16 residues long. V dropped 0 bases and J dropped 9 bases, with 15 bases sitting between them. The CDR3 reads CASSIEAGPRLSPLHF. The CDR3 DNA follows: TGTGCCAGTAGTATAGAAGCGGGACCGCGTCTTTCACCCCTCCACTTT.